The next 4 T cell receptor beta chains were all read from a single sample in a study of T cells after yellow fever vaccination. TCRdb redid the calling of the 5' RACE reads with MiXCR, one entry per CDR3 protein. The profile shows 300,000 to 350,000 distinct CDR3 sequences, 3.5% to 4.5% of them singletons. This specimen was PBMCs, taken 15 days after the yellow fever booster vaccination. The receptors derive from a man between 18 and 29 years old who received the YFV17D yellow fever vaccine.

This clonotype was detected a few times. Because the CDR3 is missing its conserved closing phenylalanine or tryptophan, this is likely a read error. The chain carries TRBV5-1 and TRBJ1-1; the D gene is possibly TRBD1 (6 bases). Germline V gene lookup returns CDR1 SGHRS and CDR2 YFSETQ. The CDR3 covers 15 residues. V shed 2 bases and J shed 11 bases, with 22 bases lying between them. CDR3: CASSLGTGPVSGAFL. CDR3 nucleotide sequence: TGCGCCAGCAGCTTAGGAACAGGGCCAGTTTCCGGGGCTTTCCTT.

Comments on this clonotype: The junction and the germline gene differ at one end; a read error may be behind it. The rearrangement joins TRBV6-5 to TRBJ2-5, with TRBD2 identical over 7 bases. Germline CDR1 is MNHEY and CDR2 is SVGAGI. The CDR3 runs 14 residues. The CDR3 protein is CASSYRLAEETQYF. The CDR3 nucleotides are TGTGCCAGCAGTTACAGGCTAGCGGAAGAAACCCAGTACTTC.

This clonotype has just one count. This is likely an artifact of a read error, given a far larger clone one base away. The V call is TRBV28, the J call TRBJ2-7; weak D call: TRBD1 (6 bases). The V and J ends lost 4 bases and 6 bases respectively, with 10 bases between them. Germline CDR1 and CDR2: MDHEN and SYDVKM. The CDR3 is 12 residues long. The CDR3 protein is CASSSQGFEQYV. The CDR3 DNA is TGTGCCAGCAGTTCACAGGGCTTCGAGCAGTACGTC.

This clonotype was observed a handful of times. The chain joins TRBV6-6 to TRBJ1-5; the match to TRBD1 covers 7 bases. J lost 2 bases, V lost 6 bases, and 10 bases had no gene match. CDR1 and CDR2 from the germline V gene are MNHNY and SVGAGI (reference sequence). The CDR3 has 16 amino acids. The CDR3 here is CASSGRSGGGNQPQHF. The CDR3 DNA reads as TGTGCCAGCAGCGGCAGGTCAGGGGGTGGCAATCAGCCCCAGCATTTT.